This T cell receptor beta chain was profiled in a study of beta chain features in type 1 diabetes. Expressed TCRB transcripts were sequenced, since all the RNA that had been isolated was reverse transcribed. TCRdb's table, derived via immunoSEQ multiplex PCR, lists solely in-frame clones and lacks some. Here the sample spans some 350,000 clones, approximately 13% being singletons. Concerning this clone itself: Its antigen is still unknown.

General study results and limits: Shortening of TCRB CDR3s, moderate but significant, appeared in all four CD4+ subsets of Type 1 diabetes patients.

This CDR3 comprises 15 residues. J was trimmed by 5 bases and V by 5 bases; bases with no gene match: 5. Germline V gene lookup returns CDR1 SEHNR and CDR2 FQNEAQ (reference sequence). Input material: naive CD4+ T cells from blood. The sequence derives from a woman under 30 with type 1 diabetes. The chain joins TRBV7-9 to TRBJ2-1, with 11 positions matching TRBD2. CDR3 protein: CASSTGTSGHNEQFF. CDR3 nucleotides: TGTGCCAGCAGCACCGGGACTAGCGGACACAATGAGCAGTTCTTC.